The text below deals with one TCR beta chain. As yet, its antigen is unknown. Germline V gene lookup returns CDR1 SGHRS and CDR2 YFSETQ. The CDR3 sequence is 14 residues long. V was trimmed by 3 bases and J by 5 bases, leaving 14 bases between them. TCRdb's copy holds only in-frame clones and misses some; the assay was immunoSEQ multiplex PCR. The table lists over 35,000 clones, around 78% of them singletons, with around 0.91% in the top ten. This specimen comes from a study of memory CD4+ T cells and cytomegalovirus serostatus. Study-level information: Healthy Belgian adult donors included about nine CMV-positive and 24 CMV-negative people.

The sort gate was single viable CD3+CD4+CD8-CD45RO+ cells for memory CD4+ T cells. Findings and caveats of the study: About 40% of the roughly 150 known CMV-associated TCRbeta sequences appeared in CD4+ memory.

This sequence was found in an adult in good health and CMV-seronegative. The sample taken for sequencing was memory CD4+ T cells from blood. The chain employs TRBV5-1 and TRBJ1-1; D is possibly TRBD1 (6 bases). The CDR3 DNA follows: TGCGCCAGCAGCTCCCAGGGGCGAGATACTGAAGCTTTCTTT. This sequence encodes CASSSQGRDTEAFF.